Each of the 23 T cell receptor beta chains below was sequenced from the same sample in a study of blood T cell repertoires in COVID-19. Data came from immunoSEQ multiplex PCR; TCRdb stores just in-frame clones and leaves some out. The sample contains 45,000 to 55,000 clones, roughly 84% of which appear only once. The source material was peripheral blood. The source of these receptors is a man aged 50 to 60 with acute or convalescent COVID-19.

This rearrangement joins TRBV5-6 to TRBJ2-1; 7 bases line up with TRBD2. V dropped 3 bases and J dropped 7; count of bases not matched to a gene: 1. Per germline, CDR1 SGHDT and CDR2 YYEEEE. This CDR3 comprises 12 residues. CDR3 DNA sequence: TGTGCCAGCAGCTCGGGACTAAATGAGCAGTTCTTC. Translation: CASSSGLNEQFF.

V gene TRBV7-9 combines with J gene TRBJ2-2, with 9 nucleotides matching TRBD1. There are 18 residues in the CDR3. The ends lost 1 base at V and 5 bases at J; junction bases unmatched: 11. Germline CDR1 reads SEHNR; CDR2 reads FQNEAQ (reference sequence). The CDR3 sequence: CASSLVADGDRETGELFF. The DNA for the CDR3 is TGTGCCAGCAGCTTAGTAGCCGACGGGGACAGGGAGACCGGGGAGCTGTTTTTT. Drawing the rest from reference TRBV7-9 and TRBJ2-2, the complete variable domain is DTGVSQNPRHKITKRGQNVTFRCDPISEHNRLYWYRQTLGQGPEFLTYFQNEAQLEKSRLLSDRFSAERPKGSFSTLEIQRTEQGDSAMYLCASSLVADGDRETGELFFGEGSRLTVL.

J is TRBJ2-3 and V is TRBV4-2; 13 nucleotides line up with TRBD2. The V segment lost 0 bases and the J segment 4 bases; nucleotides outside the gene matches: 4. The CDR3 loop spans 17 amino acids. Germline lookup yields CDR1 LGHNA and CDR2 YNFKEQ. The CDR3 protein is CASSQDWTSGSADTQYF. Written as DNA, the CDR3 is TGTGCCAGCAGCCAAGACTGGACTAGCGGGAGTGCAGATACGCAGTATTTT.

This sequence joins TRBV9 and TRBJ1-2; perhaps TRBD1 as D (5 bases). CDR3 length: 12 amino acids. V lost 6 bases and J 8 bases, leaving 14 bases between the germline ends. Germline V CDR1 and CDR2: SGDLS, YYNGEE. The CDR3 sequence: CASTRGSGGYTF. CDR3 coding DNA: TGTGCCAGCACTAGGGGCTCCGGGGGCTACACCTTC.

This sequence joins TRBV10-3 and TRBJ2-3; D unresolved. The CDR3 length is 12 residues. Trimming stripped 9 bases from V and 4 bases from J, with 11 bases between. Per the germline V gene, CDR1 is ENHRY and CDR2 is SYGVKD. This CDR3 reads CAISARADTQYF. The DNA of the CDR3 is TGTGCCATATCCGCTCGGGCAGATACGCAGTATTTT.

The chain links TRBV7-8 to TRBJ1-2; tentative D call: TRBD1 (6 bases). The CDR3 covers 13 residues. V lost 0 bases and J 4 bases, leaving 6 bases between the germline ends. CDR1 and CDR2 from the germline V gene are SGHVS and FQNEAQ. The CDR3 coding sequence is TGTGCCAGCAGCTTAGCAGGGGGCTATGGCTACACCTTC. Its protein is CASSLAGGYGYTF. The variable domain in full, with the rest retrieved from reference TRBV7-8 and TRBJ1-2, is GAGVSQSPRYKVAKRGQDVALRCDPISGHVSLFWYQQALGQGPEFLTYFQNEAQLDKSGLPSDRFFAERPEGSVSTLKIQRTQQEDSAVYLCASSLAGGYGYTFGSGTRLTVV.

The V gene is TRBV4-1, the J gene TRBJ1-3; D possibly corresponds to TRBD1 (5 bases). CDR1 and CDR2 (germline): MGHRA, YSYEKL. The CDR3 spans 15 residues. V was shortened by 0 bases and J by 4 bases, with 10 bases between the two germline ends. CDR3 sequence reads: CASSQEGVNGNTIYF. The CDR3 DNA reads TGCGCCAGCAGCCAAGAAGGGGTCAACGGAAACACCATATATTTT.

The chain joins TRBV5-6 to TRBJ2-7; 9 nucleotides match TRBD1. Trimming cost V 3 bases and J 1 base; bases outside gene matches: 5. Per the germline V gene, CDR1 is SGHDT and CDR2 is YYEEEE. The CDR3 runs to 15 residues. CDR3 in amino acids: CASSSWDRVSYEQYF. CDR3 in DNA: TGTGCCAGCAGCTCCTGGGACAGGGTATCCTACGAGCAGTACTTC.

This sequence joins TRBV27 and TRBJ2-5; maybe TRBD1 (6 bases). V was pared by 5 bases and J by 0 bases, with 13 bases between. The CDR3 spans 15 residues. Per germline, CDR1 MNHEY and CDR2 SMNVEV (reference sequence). This chain's CDR3 is CASSPGQTYQETQYF. The CDR3 region has the DNA TGTGCCAGCAGTCCCGGACAGACTTACCAAGAGACCCAGTACTTC.

A single count supports this clone. The J gene is TRBJ2-3, the V gene TRBV7-9; 8 nucleotides agree with TRBD1. Germline lookup yields CDR1 SEHNR and CDR2 FQNEAQ (reference sequence). CDR3 length equals 14 residues. V trimming: 6 bases; J trimming: 6 bases; junction bases outside the gene matches: 8. The CDR3 nucleotides read TGTGCCAGCAGAGAGGGACAGGCGGGGGATACGCAGTATTTT. Its translation: CASREGQAGDTQYF. Supplemented by reference TRBV7-9 and TRBJ2-3, the full variable domain reads DTGVSQNPRHKITKRGQNVTFRCDPISEHNRLYWYRQTLGQGPEFLTYFQNEAQLEKSRLLSDRFSAERPKGSFSTLEIQRTEQGDSAMYLCASREGQAGDTQYFGPGTRLTVL.

The chain couples TRBV5-1 to TRBJ2-1, with D maybe TRBD1 (7 bases). V gave up 0 bases and J gave up 4 bases, with 11 bases separating them. The CDR3 is made up of 15 amino acids. Per germline, CDR1 SGHRS and CDR2 YFSETQ. CDR3 residues: CASSLGQGGYNEQFF. In DNA form, the CDR3 reads TGCGCCAGCAGCTTGGGGCAGGGGGGATACAATGAGCAGTTCTTC.

The genes are TRBV5-1 and TRBJ2-1; maybe TRBD2 (6 bases). The germline gives CDR1 SGHRS, CDR2 YFSETQ. The CDR3 is 15 residues long. The ends were cut back, 1 base at V and 8 bases at J, with 16 bases in the middle. CDR3 nucleotides: TGCGCCAGCAGCTTGTTAACCGGGGGTCGGCATGAGCAGTTCTTC. Its translation is CASSLLTGGRHEQFF. Looking up the rest from reference TRBV5-1 and TRBJ2-1 gives the full variable domain: KAGVTQTPRYLIKTRGQQVTLSCSPISGHRSVSWYQQTPGQGLQFLFEYFSETQRNKGNFPGRFSGRQFSNSRSEMNVSTLELGDSALYLCASSLLTGGRHEQFFGPGTRLTVL.

Notes on this clone: The sample contains more than one DNA sequence encoding this CDR3. CDR3 protein: CASSLQGNEQFF. The CDR3 bases are TGCGCCAGCAGCTTGCAGGGGAATGAGCAGTTCTTC. The chain combines TRBV5-1 with TRBJ2-1; TRBD1 might be the D (6 bases). The CDR3 consists of 12 residues. Looked up from germline, CDR1 is SGHRS and CDR2 is YFSETQ. With 1 base removed from V and 7 bases from J, the gap between germline ends came to 6 bases.

The CDR3 sequence is CASTKSSARAFF. The DNA for the CDR3 is TGTGCCAGCACCAAATCGTCCGCGAGGGCTTTCTTT. The rearrangement uses TRBV12-3 or TRBV12-4 and TRBJ1-1; D call uncertain. Trimming removed 7 bases at V and 11 bases at J, with 17 bases between. CDR3 length: 12 amino acids.

The CDR3 DNA reads as TGTGCCAGCAGCTCTACGAGACAGGGCGATAATTCACCCCTCCACTTT. Amino acid sequence: CASSSTRQGDNSPLHF. The chain recombines TRBV9 with TRBJ1-6; 7 bases are a match to TRBD1. Trimming took 4 bases from V and 5 from J; bases not matched to a gene: 9. The germline V gene encodes CDR1 SGDLS and CDR2 YYNGEE. This CDR3 is 16 amino acids long.

This chain uses TRBV10-3 with TRBJ1-1; 7 nucleotides match TRBD1. J lost 1 base, V lost 6 bases, and 5 bases had no gene match. The CDR3 spans 14 residues. Germline V gene data show CDR1 as ENHRY and CDR2 as SYGVKD. CDR3: CAISLGTANTEAFF. The CDR3 region has the DNA TGTGCCATCAGCCTTGGGACAGCGAACACTGAAGCTTTCTTT.

This chain connects TRBV9 to TRBJ2-3; 9 bases fit TRBD2. Trimming cost V 0 bases and J 0 bases; bases outside gene matches: 5. The germline V gene has CDR1 SGDLS and CDR2 YYNGEE. This CDR3 spans 17 amino acids. CDR3 nucleotide sequence: TGTGCCAGCAGCGTAGGGTTAGCGGGAGCTAGCACAGATACGCAGTATTTT. The encoded protein is CASSVGLAGASTDTQYF.

The rearrangement links TRBV28 to TRBJ2-7; TRBD1 matches at 11 bases. CDR1 and CDR2 from the germline V gene are MDHEN and SYDVKM. With 6 bases clipped from V and 7 bases from J, the junction kept 11 bases outside the gene matches. The CDR3 contains 15 residues. The CDR3 reads CASSLPGTGGREQYF. The CDR3 nucleotides are TGTGCCAGCAGCCTCCCCGGGACAGGGGGTCGTGAGCAGTACTTC.

This clone was counted between two and nine times. The rearrangement joins TRBV7-8 to TRBJ1-6; D possibly corresponds to TRBD1 (6 bases). This CDR3 region has 15 residues. With 5 bases removed from V and 8 bases from J, the gap between germline ends came to 16 bases. Germline assignment: CDR1 SGHVS and CDR2 FQNEAQ. CDR3 residues: CASSLDSVGDSPLHF. CDR3 coding DNA: TGTGCCAGCAGCCTGGACAGCGTTGGAGATTCACCCCTCCACTTT.

This sequence joins TRBV5-6 and TRBJ2-5; TRBD1 aligns across 9 bases. This CDR3 has 16 amino acids. Germline-derived CDR1 and CDR2 are SGHDT and YYEEEE. J gave up 5 bases and V 0 bases, and 8 bases lay outside the gene matches. The CDR3 nucleotides are TGTGCCAGCAGCTTGGGACCGGGACAGGGAGGGGAGACCCAGTACTTC. Residues: CASSLGPGQGGETQYF.

J is TRBJ1-6 and V is TRBV18; D is undetermined. The CDR3 totals 15 residues. Germline values: CDR1 KGHSH, CDR2 LQKENI. With 3 bases removed from V and 0 bases from J, the gap between germline ends came to 6 bases. The CDR3 bases are TGTGCCAGCTCACCCTTGAGCTCCTATAATTCACCCCTCCACTTT. It encodes CASSPLSSYNSPLHF. Full variable domain (missing parts from reference TRBV18 and TRBJ1-6): NAGVMQNPRHLVRRRGQEARLRCSPMKGHSHVYWYRQLPEEGLKFMVYLQKENIIDESGMPKERFSAEFPKEGPSILRIQQVVRGDSAAYFCASSPLSSYNSPLHFGNGTRLTVT.

In DNA form, the CDR3 reads TGCGCCAGCAGCCCTTCCCCACTGGTCACCGGGGAGCTGTTTTTT. Its protein product is CASSPSPLVTGELFF. The chain has TRBV4-1 and TRBJ2-2; D is unclear. Germline V lookup: CDR1 MGHRA, CDR2 YSYEKL. V shed 4 bases and J shed 4 bases, with 13 bases lying between them. This CDR3 is 15 amino acids long.

The gene calls are TRBV5-6 and TRBJ2-2; 7 bases align to TRBD2. Germline V gives CDR1 SGHDT, CDR2 YYEEEE. The CDR3 runs to 14 residues. Germline trimming cut 0 bases from V and 5 bases from J; bases unmatched to any gene: 1. The CDR3 sequence is CASSLDGGTGELFF. The CDR3 nucleotides are TGTGCCAGCAGCTTGGACGGGGGGACCGGGGAGCTGTTTTTT.